This is a list of T cell receptor beta chains from one sample in a study of metastatic and nonmetastatic thyroid tumors. TCRdb re-clonotyped the PCR reads via MiXCR. Of about 6,400 clones in the sample, about a sixth were seen once. The specimen sequenced was tumor tissue. These receptors originate from a male donor with papillary thyroid cancer or a benign thyroid nodule (not recorded which). Some clones in this sample may be carry-over from other donors' samples. Both conserved end residues are part of each CDR3. The order of the fields is D gene, clone size, V gene, J gene, CDR3 protein, CDR3 DNA. The D gene is left open where the match is weak. Rows may omit the clone size; those that give it use once, few, many or a size class.

d_call: -
clone_size: medium-sized
v_call: TRBV10-2
j_call: TRBJ1-5
cdr3_aa: CASSAGVTLSNQPQHF
cdr3_nt: TGCGCCAGCAGCGCAGGGGTAACTCTTAGCAATCAGCCCCAGCATTTT

d_call: -
clone_size: once
v_call: TRBV20-1
j_call: TRBJ2-7
cdr3_aa: CSARPTDILTYEQYF
cdr3_nt: TGCAGTGCTAGACCGACGGACATCCTAACCTACGAGCAGTACTTC

d_call: TRBD1
clone_size: many
v_call: TRBV20-1
j_call: TRBJ1-6
cdr3_aa: CSASGTDLLHF
cdr3_nt: TGCAGTGCTAGTGGGACAGACCTACTCCACTTT

d_call: -
clone_size: -
v_call: TRBV6-1
j_call: TRBJ1-1
cdr3_aa: CSSRKSYQATEAFF
cdr3_nt: TGTTCCAGCAGAAAATCCTACCAAGCCACTGAAGCTTTCTTT

d_call: -
clone_size: few
v_call: TRBV19
j_call: TRBJ2-7
cdr3_aa: CASSDRGPSYEQYF
cdr3_nt: TGTGCCAGTAGTGACCGGGGTCCTTCCTACGAGCAGTACTTC

d_call: TRBD1
clone_size: medium-sized
v_call: TRBV27
j_call: TRBJ2-7
cdr3_aa: CASSTWRTGSSYEQYF
cdr3_nt: TGTGCCAGCAGTACTTGGAGGACAGGGAGCTCCTACGAGCAGTACTTC

d_call: -
clone_size: few
v_call: TRBV28
j_call: TRBJ1-2
cdr3_aa: CASSFTGTPFYGYTF
cdr3_nt: TGTGCCAGCAGTTTTACAGGGACCCCTTTCTATGGCTACACCTTC

d_call: -
clone_size: medium-sized
v_call: TRBV30
j_call: TRBJ1-2
cdr3_aa: CAWSPRGLRIGYTF
cdr3_nt: TGTGCCTGGAGTCCTCGGGGGCTGAGGATTGGCTACACCTTC

d_call: -
clone_size: few
v_call: TRBV6-5
j_call: TRBJ2-3
cdr3_aa: CASSYPVATRSTDAQYF
cdr3_nt: TGTGCCAGCAGTTACCCGGTAGCGACTAGATCCACAGATGCGCAGTATTTT

d_call: -
clone_size: many
v_call: TRBV27
j_call: TRBJ1-4
cdr3_aa: CASSRQGVEKLFF
cdr3_nt: TGTGCCAGCAGTAGGCAGGGTGTTGAAAAACTGTTTTTT